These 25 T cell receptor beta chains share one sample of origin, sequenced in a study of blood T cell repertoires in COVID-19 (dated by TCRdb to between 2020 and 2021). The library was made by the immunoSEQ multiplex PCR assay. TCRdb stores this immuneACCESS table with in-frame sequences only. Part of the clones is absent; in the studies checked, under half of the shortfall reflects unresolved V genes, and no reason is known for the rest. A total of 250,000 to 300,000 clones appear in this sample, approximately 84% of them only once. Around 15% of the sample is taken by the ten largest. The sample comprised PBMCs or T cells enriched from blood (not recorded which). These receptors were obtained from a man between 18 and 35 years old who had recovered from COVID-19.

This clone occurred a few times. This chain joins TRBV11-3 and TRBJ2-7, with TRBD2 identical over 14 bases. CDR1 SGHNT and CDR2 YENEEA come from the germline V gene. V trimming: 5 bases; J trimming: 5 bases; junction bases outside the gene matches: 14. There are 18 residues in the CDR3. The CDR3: CASSPPTGTSGSIHEQYF. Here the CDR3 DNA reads TGTGCCAGCAGCCCACCAACCGGGACTAGCGGGAGTATCCACGAGCAGTACTTC.

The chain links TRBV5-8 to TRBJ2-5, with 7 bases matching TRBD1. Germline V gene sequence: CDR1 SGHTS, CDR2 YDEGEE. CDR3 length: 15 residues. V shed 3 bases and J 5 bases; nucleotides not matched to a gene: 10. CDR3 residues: CASSWGTAQRETQYF. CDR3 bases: TGTGCCAGCAGCTGGGGGACAGCCCAAAGGGAGACCCAGTACTTC.

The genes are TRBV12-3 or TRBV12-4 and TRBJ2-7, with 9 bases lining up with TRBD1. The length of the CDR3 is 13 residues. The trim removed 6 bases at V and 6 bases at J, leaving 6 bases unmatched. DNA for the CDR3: TGTGCCAGCAGCCCGACAGGGGGGGCCGAGCAGTACTTC. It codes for CASSPTGGAEQYF.

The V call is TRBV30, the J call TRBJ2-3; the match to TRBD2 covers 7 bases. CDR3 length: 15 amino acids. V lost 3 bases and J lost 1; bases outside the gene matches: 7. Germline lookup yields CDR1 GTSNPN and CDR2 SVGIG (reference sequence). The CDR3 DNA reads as TGTGCCTGGAGCGTAAGCGGGATTGGCACAGATACGCAGTATTTT. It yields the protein CAWSVSGIGTDTQYF.

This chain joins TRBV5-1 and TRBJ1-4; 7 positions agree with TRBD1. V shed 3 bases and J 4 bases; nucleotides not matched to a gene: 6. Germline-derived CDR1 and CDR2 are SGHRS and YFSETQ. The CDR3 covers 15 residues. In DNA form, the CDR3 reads TGCGCCAGCAGCTCTCCGGGACAGTATAATGAAAAACTGTTTTTT. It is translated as CASSSPGQYNEKLFF.

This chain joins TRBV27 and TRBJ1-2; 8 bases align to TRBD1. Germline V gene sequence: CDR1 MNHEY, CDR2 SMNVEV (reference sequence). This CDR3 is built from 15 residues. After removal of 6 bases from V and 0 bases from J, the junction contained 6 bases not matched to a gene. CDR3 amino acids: CASRTGDPANYGYTF. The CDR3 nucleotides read TGTGCCAGCAGGACAGGGGACCCAGCTAACTATGGCTACACCTTC.

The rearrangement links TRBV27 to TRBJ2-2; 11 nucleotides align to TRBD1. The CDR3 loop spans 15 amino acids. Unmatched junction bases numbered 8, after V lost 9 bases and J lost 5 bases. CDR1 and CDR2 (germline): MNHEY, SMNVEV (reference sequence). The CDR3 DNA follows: TGTGCCAGTAAACTCCGGGACAGGGGGACCGGGGAGCTGTTTTTT. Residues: CASKLRDRGTGELFF.

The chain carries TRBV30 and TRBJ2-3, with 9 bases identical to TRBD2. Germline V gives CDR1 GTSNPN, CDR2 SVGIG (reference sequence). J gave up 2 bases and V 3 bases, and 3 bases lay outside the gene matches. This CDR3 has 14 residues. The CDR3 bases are TGTGCCTGGAGATTAGCGGGGGTCACAGATACGCAGTATTTT. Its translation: CAWRLAGVTDTQYF.

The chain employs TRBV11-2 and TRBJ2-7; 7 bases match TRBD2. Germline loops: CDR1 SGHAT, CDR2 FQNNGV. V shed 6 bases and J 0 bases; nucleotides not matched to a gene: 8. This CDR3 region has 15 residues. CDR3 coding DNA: TGTGCCAGCAGGGCTTGGGGGGGAACCTCCTACGAGCAGTACTTC. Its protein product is CASRAWGGTSYEQYF.

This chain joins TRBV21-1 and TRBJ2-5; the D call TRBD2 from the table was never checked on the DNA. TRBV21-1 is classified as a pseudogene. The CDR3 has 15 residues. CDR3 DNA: TGTGCCAGCAGCAAAGACGGGATCCGCCAAGAGACCCAGTACTTC. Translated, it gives CASSKDGIRQETQYF.

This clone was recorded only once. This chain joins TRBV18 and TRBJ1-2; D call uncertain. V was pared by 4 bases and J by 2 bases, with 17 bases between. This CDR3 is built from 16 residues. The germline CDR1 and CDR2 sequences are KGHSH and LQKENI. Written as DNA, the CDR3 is TGTGCCAGCTCACGAGATCCGCGGAGGGCGAACTATGGCTACACCTTC. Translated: CASSRDPRRANYGYTF.

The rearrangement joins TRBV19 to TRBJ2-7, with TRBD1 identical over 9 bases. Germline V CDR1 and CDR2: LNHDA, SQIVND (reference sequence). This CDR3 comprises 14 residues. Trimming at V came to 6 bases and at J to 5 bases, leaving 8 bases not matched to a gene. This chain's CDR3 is CASRTGTGINEQYF. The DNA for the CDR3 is TGTGCCAGTAGAACCGGGACAGGGATCAACGAGCAGTACTTC. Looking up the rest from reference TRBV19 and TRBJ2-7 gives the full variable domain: DGGITQSPKYLFRKEGQNVTLSCEQNLNHDAMYWYRQDPGQGLRLIYYSQIVNDFQKGDIAEGYSVSREKKESFPLTVTSAQKNPTAFYLCASRTGTGINEQYFGPGTRLTVT.

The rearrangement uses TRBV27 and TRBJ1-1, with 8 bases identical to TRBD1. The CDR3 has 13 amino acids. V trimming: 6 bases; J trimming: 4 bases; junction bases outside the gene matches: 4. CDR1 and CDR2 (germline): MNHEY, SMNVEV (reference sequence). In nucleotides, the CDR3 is TGTGCCAGCAGCCGGGACAGGACCACTGAAGCTTTCTTT. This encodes CASSRDRTTEAFF.

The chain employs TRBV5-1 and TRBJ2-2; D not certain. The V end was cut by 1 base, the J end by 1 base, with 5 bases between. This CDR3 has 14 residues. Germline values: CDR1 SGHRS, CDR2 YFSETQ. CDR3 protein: CASSLLGNTGELFF. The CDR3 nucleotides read TGCGCCAGCAGCTTGCTCGGGAACACCGGGGAGCTGTTTTTT.

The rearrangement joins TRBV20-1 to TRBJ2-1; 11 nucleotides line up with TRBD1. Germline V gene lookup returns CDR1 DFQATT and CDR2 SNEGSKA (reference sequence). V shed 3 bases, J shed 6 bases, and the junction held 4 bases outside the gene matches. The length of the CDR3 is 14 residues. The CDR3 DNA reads TGCAGTGCTAGTGGACAGGGGGCGCTCAATGAGCAGTTCTTC. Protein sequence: CSASGQGALNEQFF.

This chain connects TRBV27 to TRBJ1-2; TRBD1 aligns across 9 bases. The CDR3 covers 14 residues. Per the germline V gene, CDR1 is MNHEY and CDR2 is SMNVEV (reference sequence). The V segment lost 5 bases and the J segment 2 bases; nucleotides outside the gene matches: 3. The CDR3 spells CASSNRGPNYGYTF. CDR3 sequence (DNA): TGTGCCAGCAGTAACAGGGGGCCGAACTATGGCTACACCTTC.

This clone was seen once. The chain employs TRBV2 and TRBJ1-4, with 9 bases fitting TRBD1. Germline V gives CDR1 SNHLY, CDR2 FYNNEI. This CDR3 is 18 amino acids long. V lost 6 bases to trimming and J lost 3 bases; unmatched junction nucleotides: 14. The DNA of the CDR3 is TGTGCCAGCAGACGGGACAGGGCCGCGGCGTTGGCTAATGAAAAACTGTTTTTT. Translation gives CASRRDRAAALANEKLFF.

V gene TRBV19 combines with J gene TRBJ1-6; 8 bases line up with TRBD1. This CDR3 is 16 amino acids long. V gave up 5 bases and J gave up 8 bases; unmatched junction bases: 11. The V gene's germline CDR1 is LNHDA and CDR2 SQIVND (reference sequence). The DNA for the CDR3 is TGTGCCAGTAGTTTCGACCGGGACAGGAGGCATTCACCCCTCCACTTT. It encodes CASSFDRDRRHSPLHF.

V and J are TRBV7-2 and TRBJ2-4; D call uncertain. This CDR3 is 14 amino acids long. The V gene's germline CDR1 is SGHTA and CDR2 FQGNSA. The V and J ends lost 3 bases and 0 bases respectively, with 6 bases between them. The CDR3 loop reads CASSLRLAKNIQYF. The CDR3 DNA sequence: TGTGCCAGCAGCTTGAGATTAGCCAAAAACATTCAGTACTTC. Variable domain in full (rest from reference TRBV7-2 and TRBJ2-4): GAGVSQSPSNKVTEKGKDVELRCDPISGHTALYWYRQSLGQGLEFLIYFQGNSAPDKSGLPSDRFSAERTGGSVSTLTIQRTQQEDSAVYLCASSLRLAKNIQYFGAGTRLSVL.

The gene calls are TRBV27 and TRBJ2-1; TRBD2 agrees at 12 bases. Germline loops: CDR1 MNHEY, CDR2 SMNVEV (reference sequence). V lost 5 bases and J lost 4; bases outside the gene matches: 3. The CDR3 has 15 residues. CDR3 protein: CASSGGTSGYNEQFF. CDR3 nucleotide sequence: TGTGCCAGCAGTGGAGGGACTAGCGGGTACAATGAGCAGTTCTTC.

The CDR3 loop is CASSPRQSSADTQYF. The DNA for the CDR3 is TGTGCCAGCTCACCACGACAGTCTTCCGCAGATACGCAGTATTTT. The chain couples TRBV18 to TRBJ2-3; possibly TRBD1 for D (5 bases). The CDR3 loop spans 15 amino acids. V was cut by 1 base and J by 4 bases, with 12 bases left in between. CDR1 is KGHSH, CDR2 LQKENI, per germline.

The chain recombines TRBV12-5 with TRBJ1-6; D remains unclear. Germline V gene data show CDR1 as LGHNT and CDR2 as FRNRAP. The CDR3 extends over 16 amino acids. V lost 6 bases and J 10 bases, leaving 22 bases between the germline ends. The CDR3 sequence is CASGPRGVKGKSPLHF. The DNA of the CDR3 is TGTGCTAGTGGCCCCCGCGGGGTCAAAGGTAAATCACCCCTCCACTTT.

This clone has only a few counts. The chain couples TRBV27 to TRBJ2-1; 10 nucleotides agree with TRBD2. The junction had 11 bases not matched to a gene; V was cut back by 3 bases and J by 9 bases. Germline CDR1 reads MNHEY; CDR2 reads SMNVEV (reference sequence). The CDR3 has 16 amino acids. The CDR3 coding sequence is TGTGCCAGCAGTTTTGGCGCTAGCGGGAGAGGGGGTGAGCAGTTCTTC. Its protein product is CASSFGASGRGGEQFF.

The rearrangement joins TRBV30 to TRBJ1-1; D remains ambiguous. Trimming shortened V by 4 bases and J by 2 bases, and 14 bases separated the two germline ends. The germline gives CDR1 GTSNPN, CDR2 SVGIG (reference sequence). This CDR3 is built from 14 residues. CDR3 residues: CAWIYRGLNTEAFF. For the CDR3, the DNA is TGTGCCTGGATTTATCGAGGGTTAAACACTGAAGCTTTCTTT.

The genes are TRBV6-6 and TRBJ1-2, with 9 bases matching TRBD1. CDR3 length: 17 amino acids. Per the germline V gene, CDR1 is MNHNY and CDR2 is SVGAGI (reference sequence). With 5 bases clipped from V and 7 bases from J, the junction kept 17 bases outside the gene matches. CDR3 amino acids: CASSPGARQGVGSGYTF. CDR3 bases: TGTGCCAGCAGTCCCGGGGCTAGACAGGGGGTCGGAAGTGGCTACACCTTC.